This T cell receptor (beta chain) was observed in a study of breast tumors, draining lymph nodes, adjacent tissues. The CDR3 contains 14 residues. The V gene's germline CDR1 is SEHNR and CDR2 FQNEAQ (reference sequence). Trimming took 5 bases from V and 5 from J, leaving 10 bases between them. TCRdb reprocessed the multiplex PCR reads with MiXCR, giving one entry per CDR3 protein. The repertoire includes over 10,000 distinct CDR3 sequences, approximately 62% of them detected once, and 45% to 55% sits in the top ten. The sequence was obtained from a female donor with breast cancer. Some clones in this sample may be carry-over from other donors' samples. V gene TRBV7-9 combines with J gene TRBJ1-6; D unclear. The specimen sequenced was tumor-adjacent breast tissue. CDR3 coding DNA: TGTGCCAGCAGCCCGAGTTCCCATAATTCACCCCTCCACTTT. It yields the protein CASSPSSHNSPLHF.